A selection of T cell receptor beta chains follows, all from one sample in a study of T-cell memory formation after mild COVID-19. A single record per CDR3 protein comes from TCRdb applying MiXCR to the 5' RACE reads. The sample shows about 560,000 distinct CDR3 sequences, less than 25% of them seen only once. The specimen sequenced was PBMCs or a T cell subset sorted from them (not recorded which). These receptors came from an adult woman who had mild COVID-19 (a few samples of this study predate the infection). Cell type and time point are not known. Each CDR3 is given with its conserved first and last residue. D genes are given only for firm matches. Clone size is shown for a subset of rows, as once, few, many or a class of expanded clone.

>NA|11|TRBJ2-7|TRBV12-3/TRBV12-4|NA
TGTGCCAGCAGTGACCCTAAGGAGCAGTACTTC
CASSDPKEQYF
>TRBD2|14|TRBJ2-1|TRBV7-9|few
TGTGCCAGCAGTGGACTAGCGGGCGCCAATGAGCAGTTCTTC
CASSGLAGANEQFF
>NA|14|TRBJ2-1|TRBV7-9|many
TGTGCCAGCAGCTTAGGCCAAGGTCCTAATGAGCAGTTCTTC
CASSLGQGPNEQFF
>NA|14|TRBJ2-5|TRBV27|few
TGTGCCAGCAGTTTTTCGGGGTTGGGAGAGACCCAGTACTTC
CASSFSGLGETQYF
>NA|15|TRBJ2-5|TRBV7-9|NA
TGTGCCAGCAGCTTAGAGGCAGGGATAGCAGAGACCCAGTACTTC
CASSLEAGIAETQYF
>NA|14|TRBJ2-1|TRBV20-1|few
TGCAGTGCTAATGTGCTAGCGAAGTACAATGAGCAGTTCTTC
CSANVLAKYNEQFF
>TRBD2|13|TRBJ2-1|TRBV12-3/TRBV12-4|NA
TGTGCCAGCAGTTTTGCGGGGGTCAATGAGCAGTTCTTC
CASSFAGVNEQFF
>NA|16|TRBJ2-1|TRBV5-4|NA
TGTGCCAGCAGCTCCGCTGAGGGCTTATCCTACAATGAGCAGTTCTTC
CASSSAEGLSYNEQFF
>NA|18|TRBJ2-3|TRBV9|few
TGTGCCAGCAGCGTGATACAAGCTGGAGGGGAGAGCACAGATACGCAGTATTTT
CASSVIQAGGESTDTQYF
>NA|14|TRBJ2-5|TRBV18|NA
TGTGCCAGCTCACCACCGGCCGGGGCAGAGACCCAGTACTTC
CASSPPAGAETQYF
>NA|15|TRBJ2-7|TRBV5-1|few
TGCGCCAGCAGCTTGGTGCCAGGGAAGTTGCGGGAGCAGTACTTC
CASSLVPGKLREQYF
>TRBD1|18|TRBJ2-7|TRBV20-1|NA
TGCAGTGCTCAGAGGGGACAGGGTGTCCTCCCGGACTCCTACGAGCAGTACTTC
CSAQRGQGVLPDSYEQYF
>NA|16|TRBJ1-2|TRBV18|NA
TGTGCCAGCTCACCCCCGGCAGGCGGCATTAACTATGGCTACACCTTC
CASSPPAGGINYGYTF
>NA|12|TRBJ2-1|TRBV12-3/TRBV12-4|many
TGTGCCAGCAGTTCCGGCTACAATGAGCAGTTCTTC
CASSSGYNEQFF
>NA|14|TRBJ2-5|TRBV7-2|NA
TGTGCCAGCAGCGCCCCGGGGGGCCAGGAGACCCAGTACTTC
CASSAPGGQETQYF
>NA|15|TRBJ1-4|TRBV25-1|NA
TGTGCCAGCAGTGAGACGGGCAGCTATAATGAAAAACTGTTTTTT
CASSETGSYNEKLFF
>TRBD1|18|TRBJ1-1|TRBV4-1|NA
TGCGCCAGCAGCCAAGGTCTCAGGGGGCCTCCCCCGAACACTGAAGCTTTCTTT
CASSQGLRGPPPNTEAFF
>TRBD2|12|TRBJ2-1|TRBV20-1|few
TGCAGTGGACTAGCGGGGAACAATGAGCAGTTCTTC
CSGLAGNNEQFF
>NA|14|TRBJ2-7|TRBV7-6|few
TGTGCCAGCAGCTTAGGGCCGATTGGGGGAGAGCAGTACTTC
CASSLGPIGGEQYF
>NA|13|TRBJ2-3|TRBV29-1|few
TGCAGCGTTGGCCCGGTCCACACAGATACGCAGTATTTT
CSVGPVHTDTQYF
>NA|15|TRBJ1-5|TRBV5-1|NA
TGCGCCAGCAGCTTGGACGGAAATAGCAATCAGCCCCAGCATTTT
CASSLDGNSNQPQHF
>TRBD2|15|TRBJ2-1|TRBV30|NA
TGTGCCTGGAGTGGGGGGACTAGCGGGGGCAATGAGCAGTTCTTC
CAWSGGTSGGNEQFF
>TRBD1|15|TRBJ1-2|TRBV5-1|NA
TGCGCCAGCAGCTTCAGTACAGGGGCGGGCTATGGCTACACCTTC
CASSFSTGAGYGYTF
>NA|14|TRBJ2-2|TRBV7-3|NA
TGTGCCAGCAGTCCTGACACGAACACCGGGGGGCTGTTTTTT
CASSPDTNTGGLFF
>NA|13|TRBJ2-1|TRBV19|few
TGTGCCAGTAGTATGGGGAGAGCGGGTGAGCAGTTCTTC
CASSMGRAGEQFF
>NA|16|TRBJ2-2|TRBV18|NA
TGTGCCAGCTCACCCCCGCCTAGCAGGAACACCGGGGAGCTGTTTTTT
CASSPPPSRNTGELFF
>TRBD2|14|TRBJ2-1|TRBV2|NA
TGTGCCAGCAGTCTCTCTAGCGGAAGCAATGAGCAGTTCTTC
CASSLSSGSNEQFF
>NA|16|TRBJ2-3|TRBV29-1|few
TGCAGCGTTGAAGATCTCGGGGGAGCTTCCGCAGATACGCAGTATTTT
CSVEDLGGASADTQYF
>NA|15|TRBJ2-7|TRBV7-6|many
TGTGCCAGCAGCTTACCTTGGCAGCGCCCCTACGAGCAGTACTTC
CASSLPWQRPYEQYF
>TRBD1|15|TRBJ2-7|TRBV7-2|NA
TGTGCCAGCAGCCTAATGGGACAGGGGGGATACGAGCAGTACTTC
CASSLMGQGGYEQYF
>NA|14|TRBJ1-2|TRBV12-3/TRBV12-4|many
TGTGCCAGCAGTCTAACGGGGGGAAACTATGGCTACACCTTC
CASSLTGGNYGYTF
>TRBD1|13|TRBJ1-2|TRBV29-1|NA
TGCAGCGTTGGGGACAGCGCCATTGATGGCTACACCTTC
CSVGDSAIDGYTF